One and the same sample provided the 5 T cell receptor beta chains below, sequenced in a study of CXCR3-negative and CXCR3-positive naive CD8 T cells. The method, 5' RACE with UMI labels, was used to prepare the TRB cDNA libraries. TCRdb reanalyzed the 5' RACE reads and collapses them to one entry per CDR3 protein, without DNA. In all, the sample yields over 80,000 distinct CDR3 sequences. The source material was naive CXCR3- CD8+ T cells from blood. The subset: CD45RO-CCR7+CD27+CD95- naive CD8+ T cells lacking CXCR3 (TNR3-). These receptors were taken from a human donor in good health. Some clones in this sample may be carry-over from other donors' samples.

The chain employs TRBV12-3 or TRBV12-4 and TRBJ2-1; TCRdb gives TRBD1 as the D gene, but with no DNA this cannot be confirmed. The CDR3 covers 17 residues. CDR3 region: CASSPGGLKGRANEQFF.

The gene calls are TRBV27 and TRBJ2-2; TCRdb's D gene call, TRBD2, goes unchecked for lack of DNA. Per the germline V gene, CDR1 is MNHEY and CDR2 is SMNVEV (reference sequence). The CDR3 covers 16 residues. This chain's CDR3 is CASSLRTSGSAGELFF.

The rearrangement links TRBV28 to TRBJ2-3; TCRdb picks TRBD2, but there is no DNA to check that call. Germline V gene sequence: CDR1 MDHEN, CDR2 SYDVKM. CDR3 size: 13 residues. The CDR3 is CASSAPPGDTQYF.

This chain joins TRBV10-1 and TRBJ2-7; there is no DNA to check the TCRdb D call of TRBD1. The CDR3 is made up of 15 amino acids. Germline values: CDR1 WNHNN, CDR2 SYGVQD (reference sequence). This CDR3 is CASAAAGQGHHEQYF.

The gene calls are TRBV7-6 and TRBJ2-7; the D call of TRBD1 rests on TCRdb alone, since no DNA is present to check it. Germline CDR1 is SGHVS and CDR2 is FNYEAQ. The CDR3 runs to 14 residues. This chain's CDR3 is CASSPPGISYEQYF.